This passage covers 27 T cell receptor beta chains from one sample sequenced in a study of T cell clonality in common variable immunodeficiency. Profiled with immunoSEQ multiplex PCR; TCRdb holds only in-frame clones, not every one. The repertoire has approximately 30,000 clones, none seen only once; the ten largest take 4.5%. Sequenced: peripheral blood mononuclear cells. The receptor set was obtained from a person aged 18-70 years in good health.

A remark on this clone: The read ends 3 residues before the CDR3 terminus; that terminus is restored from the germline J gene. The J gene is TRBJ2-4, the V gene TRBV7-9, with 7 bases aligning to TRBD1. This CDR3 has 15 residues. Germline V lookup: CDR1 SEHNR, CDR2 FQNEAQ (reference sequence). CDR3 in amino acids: CASSTSGTAGYGQYF. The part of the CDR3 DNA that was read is TGTGCCAGCAGCACGTCCGGGACAGCCGGCTATGGT.

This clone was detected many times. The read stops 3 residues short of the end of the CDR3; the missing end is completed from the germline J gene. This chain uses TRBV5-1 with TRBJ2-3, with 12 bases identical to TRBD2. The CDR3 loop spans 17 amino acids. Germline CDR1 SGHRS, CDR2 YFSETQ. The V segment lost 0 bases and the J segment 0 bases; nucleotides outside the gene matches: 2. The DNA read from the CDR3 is TGCGCCAGCAGCTTGGGGCTAGCGGGGGGGAGCACAGATACG. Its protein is CASSLGLAGGSTDT. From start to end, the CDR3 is CASSLGLAGGSTDTQYF. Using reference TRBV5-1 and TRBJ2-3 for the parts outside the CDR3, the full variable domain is KAGVTQTPRYLIKTRGQQVTLSCSPISGHRSVSWYQQTPGQGLQFLFEYFSETQRNKGNFPGRFSGRQFSNSRSEMNVSTLELGDSALYLCASSLGLAGGSTDTQYFGPGTRLTVL.

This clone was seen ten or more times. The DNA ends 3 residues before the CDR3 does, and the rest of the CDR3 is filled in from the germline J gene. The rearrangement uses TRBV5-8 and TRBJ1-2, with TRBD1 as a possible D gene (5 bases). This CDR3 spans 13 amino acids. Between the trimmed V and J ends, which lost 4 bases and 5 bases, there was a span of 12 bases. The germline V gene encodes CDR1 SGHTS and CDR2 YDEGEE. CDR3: CASSPQGAYGYTF. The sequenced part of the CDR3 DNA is TGTGCCAGCAGCCCTCAGGGAGCGTATGGC. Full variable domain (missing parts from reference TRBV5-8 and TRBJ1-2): EAGVTQSPTHLIKTRGQQATLRCSPISGHTSVYWYQQALGLGLQFLLWYDEGEERNRGNFPPRFSGRQFPNYSSELNVNALELEDSALYLCASSPQGAYGYTFGSGTRLTVV.

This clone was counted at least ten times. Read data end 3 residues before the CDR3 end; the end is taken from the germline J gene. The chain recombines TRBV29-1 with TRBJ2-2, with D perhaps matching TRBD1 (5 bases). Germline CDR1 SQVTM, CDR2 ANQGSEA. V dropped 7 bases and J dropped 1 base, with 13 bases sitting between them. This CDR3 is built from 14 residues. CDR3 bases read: TGCAGCGCCCTACACGGACAGAACACCGGGGAG. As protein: CSALHGQNTGE. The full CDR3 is CSALHGQNTGELFF.

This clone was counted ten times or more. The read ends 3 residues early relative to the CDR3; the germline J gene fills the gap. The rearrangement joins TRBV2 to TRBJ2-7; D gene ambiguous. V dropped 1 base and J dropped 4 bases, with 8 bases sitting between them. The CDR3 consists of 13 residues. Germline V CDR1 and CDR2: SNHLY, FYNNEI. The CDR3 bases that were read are TGTGCCAGCAGTGAAGTCCCTTTTTACGAG. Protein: CASSEVPFYE. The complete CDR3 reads CASSEVPFYEQYF.

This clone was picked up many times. The CDR3 sequence is CASMEGRSYNSPLHF. The covered CDR3 bases are TGTGCCAGCATGGAGGGTAGATCCTATAATTCACCC. The chain uses TRBV28 and TRBJ1-6; D unresolved. The read falls 3 residues short of the CDR3 end, and the missing part is taken from the germline J gene. The CDR3 is made up of 15 amino acids. Trimming pared 7 bases from V and 1 base from J, leaving 11 bases between. CDR1 and CDR2 (germline): MDHEN, SYDVKM. The variable domain in full, completed from reference TRBV28 and TRBJ1-6, reads DVKVTQSSRYLVKRTGEKVFLECVQDMDHENMFWYRQDPGLGLRLIYFSYDVKMKEKGDIPEGYSVSREKKERFSLILESASTNQTSMYLCASMEGRSYNSPLHFGNGTRLTVT.

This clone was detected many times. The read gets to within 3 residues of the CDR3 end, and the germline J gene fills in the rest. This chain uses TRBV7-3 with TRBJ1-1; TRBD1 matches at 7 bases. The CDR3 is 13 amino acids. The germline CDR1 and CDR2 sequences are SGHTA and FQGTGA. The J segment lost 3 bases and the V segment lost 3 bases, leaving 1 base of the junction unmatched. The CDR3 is CASSLGQHTEAFF. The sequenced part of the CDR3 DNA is TGTGCCAGCAGCTTGGGACAGCACACTGAA. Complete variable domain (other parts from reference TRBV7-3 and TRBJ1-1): GAGVSQTPSNKVTEKGKYVELRCDPISGHTALYWYRQSLGQGPEFLIYFQGTGAADDSGLPNDRFFAVRPEGSVSTLKIQRTERGDSAVYLCASSLGQHTEAFFGQGTRLTVV.

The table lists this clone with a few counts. The sequenced part of the CDR3 DNA is TGTGCCAGTAGTATAGTAGGGGGAGTTTACGAG. Encoded protein: CASSIVGGVYE. The entire CDR3 sequence reads CASSIVGGVYEQYF. The chain carries TRBV19 and TRBJ2-7; D may be TRBD1 (6 bases). The read ends 3 residues shy of where the CDR3 ends; the end is completed using the germline J gene. V lost 1 base to trimming and J lost 4 bases, with 11 bases between them. CDR1 is LNHDA and CDR2 is SQIVND in the germline V gene (reference sequence). The CDR3 extends over 14 amino acids.

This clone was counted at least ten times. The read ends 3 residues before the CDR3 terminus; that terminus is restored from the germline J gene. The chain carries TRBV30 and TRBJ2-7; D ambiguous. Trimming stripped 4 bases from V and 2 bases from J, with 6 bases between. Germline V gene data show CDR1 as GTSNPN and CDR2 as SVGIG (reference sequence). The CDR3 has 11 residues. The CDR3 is CAWIATYEQYF. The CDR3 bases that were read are TGTGCCTGGATAGCAACCTACGAG.

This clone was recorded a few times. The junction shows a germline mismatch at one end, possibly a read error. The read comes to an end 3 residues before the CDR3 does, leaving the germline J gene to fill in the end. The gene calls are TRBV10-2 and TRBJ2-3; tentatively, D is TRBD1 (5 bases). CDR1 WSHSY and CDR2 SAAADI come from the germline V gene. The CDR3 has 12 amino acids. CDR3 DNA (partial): TGCGCCAGCAGTTTGGACACAGGTACG. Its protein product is CASSLDTGT. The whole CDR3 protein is CASSLDTGTQYF.

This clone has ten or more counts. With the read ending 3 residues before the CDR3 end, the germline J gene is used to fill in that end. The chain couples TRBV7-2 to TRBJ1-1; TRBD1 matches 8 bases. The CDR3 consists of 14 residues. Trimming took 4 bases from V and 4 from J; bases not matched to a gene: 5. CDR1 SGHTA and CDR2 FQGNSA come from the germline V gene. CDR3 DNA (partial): TGTGCCAGCAGCTCGACAGGGGCGCTCACTGAA. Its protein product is CASSSTGALTE. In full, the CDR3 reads CASSSTGALTEAFF.

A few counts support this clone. The CDR3 region is CASSPWTGSSYEQYF. The CDR3 DNA, read in part, is TGTGCCAGCAGCCCGTGGACAGGAAGCTCCTACGAG. This chain connects TRBV7-9 to TRBJ2-7; 7 bases line up with TRBD1. The DNA ends 3 residues before the CDR3 does, and the rest of the CDR3 is filled in from the germline J gene. Trimming took 5 bases from V and 0 from J; bases not matched to a gene: 7. Germline lookup yields CDR1 SEHNR and CDR2 FQNEAQ (reference sequence). The CDR3 consists of 15 residues.

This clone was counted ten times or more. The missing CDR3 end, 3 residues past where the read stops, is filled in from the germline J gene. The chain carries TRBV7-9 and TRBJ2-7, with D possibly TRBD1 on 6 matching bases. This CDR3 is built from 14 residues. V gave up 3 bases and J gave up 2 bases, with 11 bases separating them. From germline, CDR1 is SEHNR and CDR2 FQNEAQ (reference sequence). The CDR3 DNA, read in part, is TGTGCCAGCAGCTTTGGGACATCCACCTACGAG. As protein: CASSFGTSTYE. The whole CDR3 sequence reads CASSFGTSTYEQYF.

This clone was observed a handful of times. CDR3 bases read: TGTGCCAGCAGCTTCCGGGACAGGGCCCACGAG. This sequence encodes CASSFRDRAHE. The CDR3, in full, reads CASSFRDRAHEQYF. This chain joins TRBV11-2 and TRBJ2-7; 9 bases line up with TRBD1. The read is 3 residues too short to cover the CDR3 end, so that end is filled in from the germline J gene. Losses at the gene ends were 3 bases for V and 5 bases for J; bases not matched to a gene: 5. Germline assignment: CDR1 SGHAT and CDR2 FQNNGV. This CDR3 comprises 14 residues. The entire variable domain, with the rest obtained from reference TRBV11-2 and TRBJ2-7, is as follows: EAGVAQSPRYKIIEKRQSVAFWCNPISGHATLYWYQQILGQGPKLLIQFQNNGVVDDSQLPKDRFSAERLKGVDSTLKIQPAKLEDSAVYLCASSFRDRAHEQYFGPGTRLTVT.

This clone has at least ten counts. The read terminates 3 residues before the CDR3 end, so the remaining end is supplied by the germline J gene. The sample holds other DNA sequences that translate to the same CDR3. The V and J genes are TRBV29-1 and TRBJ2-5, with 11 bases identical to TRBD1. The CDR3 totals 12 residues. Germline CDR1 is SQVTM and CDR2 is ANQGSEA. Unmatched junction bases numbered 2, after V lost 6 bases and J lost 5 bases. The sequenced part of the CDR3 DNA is TGCAGCGTGGACAGGGGGCGGGAGACC. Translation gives CSVDRGRET. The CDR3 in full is CSVDRGRETQYF.

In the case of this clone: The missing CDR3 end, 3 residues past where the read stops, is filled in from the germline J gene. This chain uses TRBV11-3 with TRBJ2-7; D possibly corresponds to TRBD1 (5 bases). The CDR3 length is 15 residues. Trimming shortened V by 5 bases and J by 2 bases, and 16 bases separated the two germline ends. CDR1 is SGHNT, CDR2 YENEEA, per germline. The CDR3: CASSLLGRLTYEQYF. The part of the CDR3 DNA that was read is TGTGCCAGCAGCCTATTGGGGCGGTTGACCTACGAG.

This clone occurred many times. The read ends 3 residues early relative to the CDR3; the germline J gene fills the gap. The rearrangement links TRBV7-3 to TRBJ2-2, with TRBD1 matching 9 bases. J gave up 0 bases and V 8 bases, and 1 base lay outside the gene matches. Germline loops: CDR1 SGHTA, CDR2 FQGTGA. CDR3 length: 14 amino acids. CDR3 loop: CASGTGSNTGELFF. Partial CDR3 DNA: TGTGCCAGCGGGACAGGGTCGAACACCGGGGAG.

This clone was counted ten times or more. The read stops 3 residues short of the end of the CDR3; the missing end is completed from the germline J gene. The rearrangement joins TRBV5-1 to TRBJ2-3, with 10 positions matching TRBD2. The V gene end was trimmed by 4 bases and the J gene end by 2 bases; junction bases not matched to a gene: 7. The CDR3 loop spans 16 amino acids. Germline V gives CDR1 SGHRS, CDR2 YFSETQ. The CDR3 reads CASSPRTSGDTDTQYF. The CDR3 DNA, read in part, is TGCGCCAGCAGCCCACGTACTAGCGGGGACACAGATACG.

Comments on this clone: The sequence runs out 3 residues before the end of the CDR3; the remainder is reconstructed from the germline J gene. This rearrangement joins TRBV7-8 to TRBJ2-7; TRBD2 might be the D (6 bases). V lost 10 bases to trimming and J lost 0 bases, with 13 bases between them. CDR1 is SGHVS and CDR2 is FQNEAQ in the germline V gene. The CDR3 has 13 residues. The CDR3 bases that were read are TGTGCCAACTTGGGACTCCTCTCCTACGAG. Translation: CANLGLLSYE. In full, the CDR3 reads CANLGLLSYEQYF.

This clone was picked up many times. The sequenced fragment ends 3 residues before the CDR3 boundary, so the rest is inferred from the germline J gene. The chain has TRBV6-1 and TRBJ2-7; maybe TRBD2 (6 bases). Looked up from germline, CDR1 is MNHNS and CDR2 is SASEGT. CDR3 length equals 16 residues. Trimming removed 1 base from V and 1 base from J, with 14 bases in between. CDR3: CASSEGWGLSSYEQYF. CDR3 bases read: TGTGCCAGCAGTGAAGGATGGGGACTTTCTTCCTACGAG.

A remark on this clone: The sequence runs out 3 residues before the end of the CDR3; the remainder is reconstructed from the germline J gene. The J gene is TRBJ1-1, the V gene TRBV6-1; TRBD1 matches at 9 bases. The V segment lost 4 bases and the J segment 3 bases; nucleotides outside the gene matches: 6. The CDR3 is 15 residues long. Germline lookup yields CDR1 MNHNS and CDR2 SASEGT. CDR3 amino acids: CASSVGQGGHTEAFF. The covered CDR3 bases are TGTGCCAGCAGTGTGGGACAGGGAGGACACACTGAA.

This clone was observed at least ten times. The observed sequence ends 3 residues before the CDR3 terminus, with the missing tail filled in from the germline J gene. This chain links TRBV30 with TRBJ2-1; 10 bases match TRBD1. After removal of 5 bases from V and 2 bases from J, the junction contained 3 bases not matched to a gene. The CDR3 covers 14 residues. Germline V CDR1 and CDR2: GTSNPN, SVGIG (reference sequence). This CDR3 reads CAWADRGPYNEQFF. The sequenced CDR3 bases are TGTGCCTGGGCCGACAGGGGGCCCTACAATGAG.

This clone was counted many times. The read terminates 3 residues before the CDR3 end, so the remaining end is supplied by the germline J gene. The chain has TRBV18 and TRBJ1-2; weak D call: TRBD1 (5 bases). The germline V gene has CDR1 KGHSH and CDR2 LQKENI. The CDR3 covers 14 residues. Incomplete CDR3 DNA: TGTGCCAGCTCACCAAGTCCGGGAGGGGCAGGC. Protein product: CASSPSPGGAG. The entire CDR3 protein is CASSPSPGGAGYTF.

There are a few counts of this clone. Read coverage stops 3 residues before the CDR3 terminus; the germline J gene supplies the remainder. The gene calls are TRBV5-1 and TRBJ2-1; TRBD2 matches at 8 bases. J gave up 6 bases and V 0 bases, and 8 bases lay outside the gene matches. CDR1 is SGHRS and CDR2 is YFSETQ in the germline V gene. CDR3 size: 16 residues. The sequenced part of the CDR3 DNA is TGCGCCAGCAGCTTGGTTGGGTCTAGCGGGTCCAATGAG. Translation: CASSLVGSSGSNE. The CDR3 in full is CASSLVGSSGSNEQFF.

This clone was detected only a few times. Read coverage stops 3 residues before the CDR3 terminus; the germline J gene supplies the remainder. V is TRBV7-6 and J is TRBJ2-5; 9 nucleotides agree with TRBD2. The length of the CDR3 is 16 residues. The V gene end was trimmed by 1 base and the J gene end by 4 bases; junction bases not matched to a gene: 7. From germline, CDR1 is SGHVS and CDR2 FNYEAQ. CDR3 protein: CASSLDSGSYGETQYF. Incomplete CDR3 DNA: TGTGCCAGCAGCTTAGATAGCGGGAGTTATGGAGAGACC.

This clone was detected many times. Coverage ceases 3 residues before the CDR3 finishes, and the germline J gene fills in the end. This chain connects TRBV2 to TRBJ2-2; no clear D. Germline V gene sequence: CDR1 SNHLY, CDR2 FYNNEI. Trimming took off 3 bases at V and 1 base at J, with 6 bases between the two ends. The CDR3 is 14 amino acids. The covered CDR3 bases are TGTGCCAGCAGTGATTCGGGGAACACCGGGGAG. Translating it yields CASSDSGNTGE. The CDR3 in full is CASSDSGNTGELFF. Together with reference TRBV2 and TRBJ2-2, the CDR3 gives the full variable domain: EPEVTQTPSHQVTQMGQEVILRCVPISNHLYFYWYRQILGQKVEFLVSFYNNEISEKSEIFDDQFSVERPDGSNFTLKIRSTKLEDSAMYFCASSDSGNTGELFFGEGSRLTVL.

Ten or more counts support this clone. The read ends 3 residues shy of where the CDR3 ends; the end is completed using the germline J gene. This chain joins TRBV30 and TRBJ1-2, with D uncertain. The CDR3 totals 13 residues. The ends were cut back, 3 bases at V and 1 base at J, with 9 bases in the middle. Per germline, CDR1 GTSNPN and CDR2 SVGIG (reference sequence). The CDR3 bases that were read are TGTGCCTGGAGCGTACAGAATAACTATGGC. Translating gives CAWSVQNNYG. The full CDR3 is CAWSVQNNYGYTF. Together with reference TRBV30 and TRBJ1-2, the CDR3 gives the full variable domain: SQTIHQWPATLVQPVGSPLSLECTVEGTSNPNLYWYRQAAGRGLQLLFYSVGIGQISSEVPQNLSASRPQDRQFILSSKKLLLSDSGFYLCAWSVQNNYGYTFGSGTRLTVV.